This passage covers 27 T cell receptor beta chains from one sample sequenced in a study of T-cell reconstitution after alpha-beta-depleted transplantation in children. Preparing the TCRbeta library involved the use of unique molecular identifiers. A single record per CDR3 protein comes from TCRdb applying MiXCR to the PCR reads. The repertoire holds over 90,000 distinct CDR3 sequences, with roughly 6% as singletons. The starting material was PBMCs, mostly from graft donor cells, obtained 60 days after TCRalphabeta/CD19-depleted stem cell transplant. The source is a female patient aged 2-9 years who had a stem cell transplant for Fanconi anemia, so the T cells may come from the graft donor.

This clonotype has a count of ten or more. The chain combines TRBV20-1 with TRBJ2-5, with a possible D match to TRBD1 (6 bases). CDR1 and CDR2 (germline): DFQATT, SNEGSKA (reference sequence). The length of the CDR3 is 15 residues. V was pared by 2 bases and J by 3 bases, with 16 bases between. CDR3 residues: CSARRQDRAKETQYF. The CDR3 coding sequence is TGCAGTGCTAGAAGACAGGACAGAGCTAAAGAGACCCAGTACTTC.

This clonotype was detected ten times or more. This chain uses TRBV20-1 with TRBJ2-1; tentatively, D is TRBD1 (6 bases). CDR1 is DFQATT, CDR2 SNEGSKA, per germline (reference sequence). Trimming cost V 0 bases and J 7 bases, with 7 bases left between them. The CDR3 is 12 residues long. The CDR3 DNA follows: TGCAGTGCTAGAGAACAGGGAAATGAGCAGTTCTTC. Its protein is CSAREQGNEQFF.

The chain combines TRBV20-1 with TRBJ2-1; 9 bases map to TRBD2. Germline values: CDR1 DFQATT, CDR2 SNEGSKA (reference sequence). The CDR3 extends over 18 amino acids. Trimming cost V 5 bases and J 0 bases; bases outside gene matches: 14. This CDR3 is CSAQSPSGGLNSYNEQFF. The CDR3, as DNA: TGCAGTGCTCAGTCGCCCAGCGGGGGGCTAAACTCCTACAATGAGCAGTTCTTC.

A remark on this clonotype: The junction does not match germline at one end; this may be a read error. The genes are TRBV19 and TRBJ2-2; a weak D match, TRBD2 (5 bases). This CDR3 has 15 residues. Per germline, CDR1 LNHDA and CDR2 SQIVND (reference sequence). The CDR3 region is CASSMGVTNTGELLF. The CDR3 coding sequence is TGTGCCAGTAGTATGGGAGTGACCAACACCGGGGAGCTGCTTTTT.

This clonotype was observed a handful of times. The CDR3 spells CASSPYGQGYETQYF. CDR3 in DNA: TGTGCCAGCAGCCCTTACGGACAGGGGTACGAGACCCAGTACTTC. The V call is TRBV7-3, the J call TRBJ2-5; TRBD1 agrees at 9 bases. Germline CDR1 SGHTA, CDR2 FQGTGA. Losses at the gene ends were 5 bases for V and 5 bases for J; bases not matched to a gene: 9. The CDR3 contains 15 residues.

This clonotype was counted many times. The rearrangement links TRBV6-1 to TRBJ2-1; 8 bases are shared with TRBD2. Trimming took 8 bases from V and 0 from J; bases not matched to a gene: 6. This CDR3 has 15 amino acids. Germline CDR1 MNHNS, CDR2 SASEGT. CDR3 nucleotides: TGTGCCAGCCGCCCCAGCGGGAGCTCCTACAATGAGCAGTTCTTC. Translating gives CASRPSGSSYNEQFF.

In the case of this clonotype: A single base separates this from a much larger clone, so it may be a read error. The genes are TRBV7-2 and TRBJ2-3; D is unclear. Trimming pared 5 bases from V and 4 bases from J, leaving 7 bases between. The germline gives CDR1 SGHTA, CDR2 FQGNSA. This CDR3 spans 12 amino acids. The CDR3: CASSAFADTQYF. CDR3 nucleotides: TGTGCCAGCAGCGCCTTCGCAGATACGCAGTATTTT.

In its sample, this clonotype was seen many times. V and J are TRBV20-1 and TRBJ2-7, with D possibly TRBD2 on 7 matching bases. The length of the CDR3 is 13 residues. Germline CDR1 is DFQATT and CDR2 is SNEGSKA (reference sequence). V gave up 3 bases and J gave up 5 bases, with 14 bases separating them. CDR3 sequence (DNA): TGCAGTGCTAGTGAGGGGGGGCCCCACGAGCAGTACTTC. Encoded protein: CSASEGGPHEQYF.

The CDR3 region is CASSLSFRVRGGQITYNEQFF. The CDR3 nucleotides are TGTGCCAGCAGTTTATCCTTTCGGGTACGCGGGGGGCAGATCACCTACAATGAGCAGTTCTTC. The V and J genes are TRBV27 and TRBJ2-1, with 8 bases that match TRBD2. Trimming cost V 0 bases and J 2 bases; bases outside gene matches: 18. CDR1 is MNHEY, CDR2 SMNVEV, per germline (reference sequence). This CDR3 has 21 residues.

Ten or more counts support this clonotype. The chain couples TRBV12-3 or TRBV12-4 to TRBJ2-3, with 14 bases aligning to TRBD2. V lost 0 bases and J lost 4; bases outside the gene matches: 6. The CDR3 covers 18 residues. The CDR3 loop is CASSLAGLAGGAADTQYF. DNA for the CDR3: TGTGCCAGCAGTTTAGCAGGACTAGCGGGGGGCGCCGCAGATACGCAGTATTTT.

This clonotype was counted between two and nine times. J is TRBJ1-3 and V is TRBV14; maybe TRBD1 (5 bases). Germline V gives CDR1 SGHDN, CDR2 FVKESK. The CDR3 extends over 15 amino acids. V lost 3 bases and J lost 2, with 11 bases in between. CDR3 sequence reads: CASSQPRVPGNTIYF. The CDR3 DNA reads TGTGCCAGCAGCCAGCCCAGGGTACCTGGAAACACCATATATTTT.

This chain connects TRBV10-3 to TRBJ2-3, with 7 bases matching TRBD2. The CDR3 runs 17 residues. From germline, CDR1 is ENHRY and CDR2 SYGVKD. Trimming cost V 3 bases and J 2 bases; bases outside gene matches: 11. The CDR3 DNA reads as TGTGCCATCAGTGACAGGGTCCAGCGGGGTTCCACAGATACGCAGTATTTT. Protein: CAISDRVQRGSTDTQYF.

This clonotype was observed a few times. This chain links TRBV5-1 with TRBJ2-1; TRBD2 matches 7 bases. Germline V CDR1 and CDR2: SGHRS, YFSETQ. The V gene end was trimmed by 6 bases and the J gene end by 0 bases; junction bases not matched to a gene: 15. This CDR3 has 18 amino acids. CDR3 nucleotide sequence: TGCGCCAGCACCTTTTTTGGCCCTAGCGGCAGCTCCTACAATGAGCAGTTCTTC. Its protein is CASTFFGPSGSSYNEQFF. Filled out from reference TRBV5-1 and TRBJ2-1, the complete variable domain reads KAGVTQTPRYLIKTRGQQVTLSCSPISGHRSVSWYQQTPGQGLQFLFEYFSETQRNKGNFPGRFSGRQFSNSRSEMNVSTLELGDSALYLCASTFFGPSGSSYNEQFFGPGTRLTVL.

At least ten counts were recorded for this clonotype. The rearrangement links TRBV12-3 or TRBV12-4 to TRBJ2-3, with 9 bases matching TRBD2. The CDR3 sequence is 17 residues long. Losses at the gene ends were 2 bases for V and 2 bases for J; bases not matched to a gene: 8. In nucleotides, the CDR3 is TGTGCCAGCAGTTTACAGGCGGGGGGGTTGTTCACAGATACGCAGTATTTT. Its translation: CASSLQAGGLFTDTQYF.

The chain uses TRBV7-3 and TRBJ2-5; D unclear. CDR3 size: 14 residues. Germline values: CDR1 SGHTA, CDR2 FQGTGA. Trimming cost V 3 bases and J 0 bases, with 8 bases left between them. CDR3 in amino acids: CASSLSGNQETQYF. In DNA, the CDR3 is TGTGCCAGCAGCTTGAGTGGCAACCAAGAGACCCAGTACTTC.

The table lists this clonotype with many counts. The chain has TRBV6-1 and TRBJ2-7; D is possibly TRBD1 or TRBD2 (5 bases each). V gave up 10 bases and J gave up 3 bases, with 22 bases separating them. Germline V CDR1 and CDR2: MNHNS, SASEGT. CDR3 size: 15 residues. CDR3 DNA sequence: TGTGCCACCAACCCGACCGGGACGTCTTTCTACGAGCAGTACTTC. Translated, it gives CATNPTGTSFYEQYF.

The chain recombines TRBV14 with TRBJ2-7; the D gene is possibly TRBD2 (5 bases). Germline V gene data show CDR1 as SGHDN and CDR2 as FVKESK. Trimming took 2 bases from V and 2 from J, leaving 19 bases between them. The CDR3 sequence is 17 residues long. The CDR3 coding sequence is TGTGCCAGCAGCCAAAGGTTAGGACTTCCGAATGCCTACGAGCAGTACTTC. Protein product: CASSQRLGLPNAYEQYF.

This clonotype was counted a few times. The chain recombines TRBV20-1 with TRBJ2-2, with D unresolved. The CDR3 runs to 20 residues. Trimming cost V 3 bases and J 3 bases, with 29 bases left between them. Germline assignment: CDR1 DFQATT and CDR2 SNEGSKA (reference sequence). CDR3 in DNA: TGCAGTGCTAGTCAGCCATCTCCCAGTGGGTTTGTTGGGGACACCGGGGAGCTGTTTTTT. Translation gives CSASQPSPSGFVGDTGELFF.

This clonotype showed up many times. This sequence joins TRBV3-1 and TRBJ2-1, with TRBD2 matching over 15 bases. The junction had 9 bases not matched to a gene; V was cut back by 3 bases and J by 0 bases. From germline, CDR1 is LGHDT and CDR2 YNNKEL (reference sequence). CDR3 length: 20 amino acids. CDR3 loop: CASSQTQGLAGGGSYNEQFF. CDR3 coding DNA: TGTGCCAGCAGCCAGACCCAGGGACTAGCGGGGGGAGGCTCCTACAATGAGCAGTTCTTC.

This clonotype was recorded many times. J is TRBJ2-5 and V is TRBV29-1; D is perhaps TRBD1 (6 bases). This CDR3 comprises 12 residues. The V gene's germline CDR1 is SQVTM and CDR2 ANQGSEA. The ends were cut back, 7 bases at V and 4 bases at J, with 13 bases in the middle. The CDR3 loop is CSEAGDGETQYF. The CDR3 bases are TGCAGCGAGGCAGGGGACGGAGAGACCCAGTACTTC.

This clonotype appeared many times. The CDR3 DNA is TGCGCCAGCCGCTCGACCGGGACTAGTGTACTTAAAAACATTCAGTACTTC. Its protein is CASRSTGTSVLKNIQYF. The V call is TRBV5-1, the J call TRBJ2-4; TRBD2 agrees at 8 bases. The CDR3 is 17 residues long. Germline V gives CDR1 SGHRS, CDR2 YFSETQ. Trimming took 7 bases from V and 4 from J; bases not matched to a gene: 16.

This clonotype was recorded at least ten times. The rearrangement links TRBV6-5 to TRBJ2-6; 9 bases line up with TRBD1. The CDR3 covers 19 residues. Germline values: CDR1 MNHEY, CDR2 SVGAGI. With 0 bases clipped from V and 1 base from J, the junction kept 7 bases outside the gene matches. The CDR3: CASSYSGGQGFSGANVLTF. The CDR3 DNA is TGTGCCAGCAGTTACTCAGGGGGACAGGGATTTTCTGGGGCCAACGTCCTGACTTTC.

This clonotype was seen at least ten times. The V gene is TRBV6-5, the J gene TRBJ2-1, with 10 bases that match TRBD1. The CDR3 length is 14 residues. Germline CDR1 MNHEY, CDR2 SVGAGI. The junction had 6 bases not matched to a gene; V was cut back by 6 bases and J by 7 bases. The CDR3 region is CASRTGDRGNEQFF. CDR3 sequence (DNA): TGTGCCAGCAGGACTGGGGACAGGGGAAATGAGCAGTTCTTC.

This chain joins TRBV23-1 and TRBJ2-1; D is undetermined. TRBV23-1 falls under the ORF class, with uncertain function. This CDR3 is built from 17 residues. V was trimmed by 5 bases and J by 3 bases, leaving 20 bases between them. CDR3 bases: TGCGCCAGCAGTTTCAATCGGTCTAAGACTCTCTACAATGAGCAGTTCTTC. This gives the protein CASSFNRSKTLYNEQFF.

The table lists this clonotype with many counts. The genes are TRBV3-1 and TRBJ1-2; 7 bases are a match to TRBD1. The CDR3 totals 14 residues. From germline, CDR1 is LGHDT and CDR2 YNNKEL (reference sequence). J lost 6 bases, V lost 1 base, and 5 bases had no gene match. In DNA form, the CDR3 reads TGTGCCAGCAGCCAAGCCCACAGGGGAAATGGCTACACCTTC. Residues: CASSQAHRGNGYTF. Together with reference TRBV3-1 and TRBJ1-2, the CDR3 gives the full variable domain: DTAVSQTPKYLVTQMGNDKSIKCEQNLGHDTMYWYKQDSKKFLKIMFSYNNKELIINETVPNRFSPKSPDKAHLNLHINSLELGDSAVYFCASSQAHRGNGYTFGSGTRLTVV.

The chain's CDR3 is CASSWGYQNIQYF. The CDR3 nucleotides read TGTGCCAGCAGTTGGGGCTACCAAAACATTCAGTACTTC. The gene calls are TRBV6-5 and TRBJ2-4, with a possible D match to TRBD1 (5 bases). Deletions cut 4 bases from V and 5 bases from J, with 9 bases between. CDR1 MNHEY and CDR2 SVGAGI come from the germline V gene. The CDR3 sequence is 13 residues long.

This clonotype appeared many times. This chain uses TRBV2 with TRBJ2-1, with D maybe TRBD2 (6 bases). CDR1 and CDR2 (germline): SNHLY, FYNNEI. The CDR3 has 16 residues. Trimming removed 4 bases from V and 3 bases from J, with 16 bases in between. The CDR3 protein is CASSVYGGPYYNEQFF. Here the CDR3 DNA reads TGTGCCAGCAGTGTATACGGGGGACCCTACTACAATGAGCAGTTCTTC.